Listed below are T cell receptor beta chains from one sample, sequenced in a study of cytomegalovirus exposure and HLA in healthy donors. Only in-frame clones appear in the TCRdb table, and some are missing; sequencing was by immunoSEQ multiplex PCR. This repertoire shows approximately 110,000 clones, about two thirds found once; its top ten account for under 5.5%. The sequencing sample was made of PBMCs. These receptors all stem from a man aged 60 to 75 in good health and CMV-seropositive. Both conserved end residues are part of each CDR3. The D gene is left open where the match is weak. Clone sizes are given selectively: once, few, many, or a class where the clone is expanded.

>TRBJ1-6|.|few|TRBV5-5
CASSLGTYYNSPLHF
TGTGCCAGCAGCTTGGGTACTTACTATAATTCACCCCTCCACTTT
>TRBJ2-7|TRBD1|.|TRBV5-4
CASSFRTGQGEQYF
TGTGCCAGCAGCTTCAGGACAGGACAGGGCGAGCAGTACTTC
>TRBJ2-7|.|.|TRBV6-5
CASRNKGVRTYEQYF
TGTGCCAGCAGAAACAAGGGGGTTAGGACCTACGAGCAGTACTTC
>TRBJ1-5|.|.|TRBV6-5
CASSYGAGAQPQHF
TGTGCCAGCAGTTACGGGGCAGGGGCACAGCCCCAGCATTTT
>TRBJ2-3|.|.|TRBV4-2
CASSSRGAADTQYF
TGTGCCAGCAGCTCCCGGGGGGCGGCAGATACGCAGTATTTT
>TRBJ2-1|TRBD2|.|TRBV7-2
CASSPLGSGGFNEQFF
TGTGCCAGCAGCCCCCTAGGTAGCGGGGGGTTCAATGAGCAGTTCTTC
>TRBJ2-6|.|few|TRBV28
CASSLSSGANVLTF
TGTGCCAGCAGTTTGAGCTCCGGGGCCAACGTCCTGACTTTC
>TRBJ2-5|TRBD2|few|TRBV7-6
CASSELAGAWDRQETQYF
TGTGCCAGCAGCGAATTAGCGGGGGCTTGGGACCGACAAGAGACCCAGTACTTC
>TRBJ2-7|.|.|TRBV7-6
CASSPQQGVRSYEQYF
TGTGCCAGCAGCCCGCAACAGGGCGTTCGATCCTACGAGCAGTACTTC
>TRBJ1-1|.|.|TRBV5-1
CASSSQGDTEAFF
TGCGCCAGCAGCTCTCAGGGCGACACTGAAGCTTTCTTT
>TRBJ2-3|.|.|TRBV30
CAWTNRVAYSSTDTQYF
TGTGCCTGGACTAACAGGGTGGCCTACTCTAGCACAGATACGCAGTATTTT
>TRBJ2-7|.|.|TRBV5-1
CASSPRTDSYEQYF
TGCGCCAGCAGCCCCAGGACAGACTCCTACGAGCAGTACTTC
>TRBJ2-2|.|.|TRBV27
CASSLGLAYGELFF
TGTGCCAGCAGTTTGGGACTGGCCTACGGGGAGCTGTTTTTT
>TRBJ1-1|TRBD1|.|TRBV5-4
CASSSGQGWREAFF
TGTGCCAGCAGCTCGGGACAGGGATGGCGTGAAGCTTTCTTT
>TRBJ2-1|.|.|TRBV7-6
CASSSLPGVSNEQFF
TGTGCCAGCAGCTCCCTCCCCGGTGTTAGCAATGAGCAGTTCTTC
>TRBJ1-4|.|.|TRBV5-4
CASSLVQELSNEKLFF
TGTGCCAGCAGCTTGGTCCAGGAACTTTCTAATGAAAAACTGTTTTTT
>TRBJ2-7|TRBD1|.|TRBV6-5
CASSSPPGQRLYEQYF
TGTGCCAGCAGTTCCCCCCCGGGACAGAGGTTATACGAGCAGTACTTC
>TRBJ1-5|.|.|TRBV6-6
CASSLGRDQPQHF
TGTGCCAGCAGTTTGGGGAGAGATCAGCCCCAGCATTTT
>TRBJ2-7|TRBD2|few|TRBV5-3
CARTASGLAGSYEQYF
TGTGCCAGAACCGCCTCAGGACTAGCAGGCTCCTACGAGCAGTACTTC
>TRBJ2-1|.|.|TRBV5-4
CASSLPSGDYNEQFF
TGTGCCAGCAGCTTGCCCAGCGGTGACTACAATGAGCAGTTCTTC
>TRBJ2-1|TRBD2|.|TRBV10-3
CAIVGTSSGNEQFF
TGTGCCATTGTAGGGACTAGCTCGGGCAATGAGCAGTTCTTC
>TRBJ1-1|.|.|TRBV5-4
CASSLVEGGTEAFF
TGTGCCAGCAGCTTGGTTGAGGGAGGCACTGAAGCTTTCTTT
>TRBJ2-3|.|.|TRBV29-1
CSVLGVSATDTQYF
TGCAGCGTCTTAGGGGTATCCGCCACAGATACGCAGTATTTT
>TRBJ2-1|.|.|TRBV9
CASSTRTENEQFF
TGTGCCAGCAGCACCCGGACTGAGAATGAGCAGTTCTTC
>TRBJ2-3|TRBD2|.|TRBV7-3
CASSLRGGTDTQYF
TGTGCCAGCAGCTTGCGGGGGGGGACAGATACGCAGTATTTT
>TRBJ2-7|.|.|TRBV7-9
CASRLNAGTEGKYF
TGTGCCAGCAGACTTAACGCGGGGACAGAGGGCAAGTACTTC